This T cell receptor (beta chain) was recorded in a study of early T cells in non-severe SARS-CoV-2 infection. Study at large: Chains were unpaired, as sequencing was done on bulk RNA from unsorted whole blood. Study outcomes and limitations: Using VDJdb, the matching emphasized anti-spike CD8 responses while missing private and CD4 specificities.

Individual cDNA molecules were tagged with unique molecular identifiers. Via MiXCR, TCRdb re-called the 5' RACE reads, giving one row per CDR3 protein. This repertoire shows 65,000 to 95,000 distinct CDR3 sequences, more than 7.5% found once; its top ten account for 4.8%. The sample holds many counts of this clonotype. Its antigen is still unknown. This CDR3 is 11 amino acids long. CDR1 is DFQATT and CDR2 is SNEGSKA in the germline V gene (reference sequence). The sequenced material came from whole blood. This receptor was obtained from an adult who was a healthcare worker with PCR-confirmed SARS-CoV-2 infection or an uninfected control (not recorded which). The chain couples TRBV20-1 to TRBJ2-1, with D hard to call. The CDR3 nucleotides are TGCACCATAAAAAGGGTCTATGAGCAGTTCTTC. Its protein product is CTIKRVYEQFF.